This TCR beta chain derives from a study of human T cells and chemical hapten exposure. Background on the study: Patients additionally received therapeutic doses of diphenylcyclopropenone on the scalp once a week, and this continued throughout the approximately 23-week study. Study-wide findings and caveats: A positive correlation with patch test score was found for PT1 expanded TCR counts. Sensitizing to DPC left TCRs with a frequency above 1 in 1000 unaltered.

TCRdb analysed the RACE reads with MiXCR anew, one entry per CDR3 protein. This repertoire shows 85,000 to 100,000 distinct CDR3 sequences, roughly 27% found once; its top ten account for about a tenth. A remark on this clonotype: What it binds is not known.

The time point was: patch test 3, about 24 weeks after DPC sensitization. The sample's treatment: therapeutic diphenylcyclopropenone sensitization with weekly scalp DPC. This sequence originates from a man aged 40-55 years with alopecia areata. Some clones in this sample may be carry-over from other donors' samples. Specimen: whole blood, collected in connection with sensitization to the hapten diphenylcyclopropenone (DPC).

CDR3 DNA sequence: TGCAGTGCTAGAGAGAAGTATGAGCAGTTCTTC. Amino acid sequence: CSAREKYEQFF. The V gene is TRBV20-1, the J gene TRBJ2-1; D remains unclear. This CDR3 region has 11 residues. Deletions cut 0 bases from V and 8 bases from J, with 5 bases between. Germline V gene lookup returns CDR1 DFQATT and CDR2 SNEGSKA (reference sequence).